This T cell receptor (beta chain) was profiled in a study of blood T cell repertoires in COVID-19. Authors' processing steps: Nucleated cell counts were estimated from reference gene primer amplification. Sequenced by immunoSEQ multiplex PCR; TCRdb stores in-frame clones only, minus some. From that table come the V and J calls and clone size; the DNA was used to work out D and trimming. This table holds about 300,000 clones, around 84% found once. This clone was found once. Germline V gene data show CDR1 as MNHEY and CDR2 as SVGAGI. Trimming shortened V by 5 bases and J by 1 base, and 11 bases separated the two germline ends. This CDR3 contains 14 residues. Each recovered donor of Cohort 3 presented with two negative PCRs, clearance, or symptom resolution.

Sequencing was performed on PBMCs or T cells enriched from blood (not recorded which). The sequence was collected from a man in his thirties or forties who had recovered from COVID-19. The genes are TRBV6-5 and TRBJ1-1; D not resolved. The CDR3 DNA sequence: TGTGCCAGCAGTACCTCTCGGTCGAACACTGAAGCTTTCTTT. Amino acid sequence: CASSTSRSNTEAFF.